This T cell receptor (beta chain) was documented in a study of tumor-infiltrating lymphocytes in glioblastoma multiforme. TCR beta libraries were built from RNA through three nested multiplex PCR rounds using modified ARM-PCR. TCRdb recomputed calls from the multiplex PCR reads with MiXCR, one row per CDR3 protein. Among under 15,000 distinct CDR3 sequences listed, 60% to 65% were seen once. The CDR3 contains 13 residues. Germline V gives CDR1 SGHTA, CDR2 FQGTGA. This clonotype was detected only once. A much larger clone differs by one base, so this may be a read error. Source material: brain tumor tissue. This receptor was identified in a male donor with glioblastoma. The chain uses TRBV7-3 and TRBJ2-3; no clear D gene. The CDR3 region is CVSSFLSTDTQYF. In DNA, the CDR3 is TGTGTCAGCAGCTTCCTTAGCACAGATACGCAGTATTTT.